Listed here is a single TCR beta chain. These data are taken from a study of blood T cell repertoires in COVID-19. Looking at the study overall: From T cells, B-cell-depleted T cells, or PBMCs came the material, which was cDNA or gDNA.

V trimming: 4 bases; J trimming: 4 bases; junction bases outside the gene matches: 5. The CDR3 is 16 residues long. The V gene's germline CDR1 is SGHAT and CDR2 FQNNGV. Authors' processing steps: How many nucleated cells were present was estimated from reference gene primer amplification. The repertoire was sequenced with immunoSEQ multiplex PCR; TCRdb's copy has only in-frame clones and lacks some. From that table come the V and J calls and clone size; the DNA was used to work out D and trimming. The repertoire holds about 76,000 clones, with around 82% as singletons. The sample was peripheral blood. The J gene is TRBJ2-7, the V gene TRBV11-2, with 15 bases that match TRBD2. This sequence was found in a human donor in a cohort sampled during active COVID-19. CDR3 nucleotides: TGTGCCAGCAGCTCCCCGGGGACTAGCGGGAGGTACGAGCAGTACTTC. This sequence encodes CASSSPGTSGRYEQYF.